This T cell receptor (beta chain) was sequenced for a study of read filtering for tumor transcriptome and immune sequencing. For the study at large: DNase treatment preceded whole-transcriptome library preparation. IR-seq gave about 4 to 10.27 million TCR reads per sample; RNA-seq gave about 80 to 1273. Findings of the study overall: Even smaller IR-seq throughput identified most shared clonotypes. IR-seq and RNA-seq agreed better without single-read clonotypes.

This library used about 360 ng RNA and molecular barcoded adaptors spanning alpha/delta and beta/gamma chains. Using its own MiXCR run on the reads, TCRdb lists one record per CDR3 protein. The sample consists of 40,000 to 50,000 distinct CDR3 sequences, about 19% of them appearing once. This clonotype was found a few times. The antigen remains unidentified. CDR3 length equals 15 residues. Trimming left V 6 bases short and J 3 bases short, with 15 bases between. From germline, CDR1 is MNHEY and CDR2 SVGEGT. The rearrangement uses TRBV6-2 or TRBV6-3 and TRBJ1-5, with D possibly matching TRBD1 (6 bases). Sequenced material: a population of CD138-negative cells sorted from bone marrow. This TCR was recovered from a donor aged 40 or over with multiple myeloma. The CDR3 sequence: CASRPRDKINQPQHF. The CDR3 coding sequence is TGTGCCAGCAGGCCCCGGGACAAGATCAATCAGCCCCAGCATTTT.